Shown below are 20 T cell receptor beta chains from a single sample sequenced in a study of blood T cell repertoires in COVID-19. Assay used: immunoSEQ multiplex PCR; TCRdb lists only in-frame clones, some missing. The sample consists of 300,000 to 400,000 clones, approximately 83% of them appearing once. Sequencing was carried out using PBMCs or T cells enriched from blood (not recorded which). These receptor sequences come from a woman between 35 and 50 years old with acute COVID-19.

The chain uses TRBV7-3 and TRBJ2-5; a weak D match, TRBD2 (6 bases). The CDR3 has 13 residues. Germline values: CDR1 SGHTA, CDR2 FQGTGA. Trimming left V 5 bases short and J 2 bases short, with 9 bases between. In DNA, the CDR3 is TGTGCCAGCAGCCCGGCGGGGCAAGAGACCCAGTACTTC. It codes for CASSPAGQETQYF. The entire variable domain, with the rest obtained from reference TRBV7-3 and TRBJ2-5, is as follows: GAGVSQTPSNKVTEKGKYVELRCDPISGHTALYWYRQSLGQGPEFLIYFQGTGAADDSGLPNDRFFAVRPEGSVSTLKIQRTERGDSAVYLCASSPAGQETQYFGPGTRLLVL.

The chain joins TRBV5-6 to TRBJ2-7, with 9 bases fitting TRBD1. Germline V gene sequence: CDR1 SGHDT, CDR2 YYEEEE. The CDR3 covers 17 residues. Trimming cost V 4 bases and J 0 bases; bases outside gene matches: 11. The CDR3 DNA reads as TGTGCCAGCAGCGGAGAAGGACAGGGGCGGGCCTCCTACGAGCAGTACTTC. This codes for CASSGEGQGRASYEQYF.

The chain links TRBV9 to TRBJ1-4; 7 nucleotides align to TRBD1. The CDR3 is made up of 17 amino acids. Unmatched junction bases numbered 14, after V lost 1 base and J lost 8 bases. The germline V gene has CDR1 SGDLS and CDR2 YYNGEE. CDR3 protein: CASSVNPHTTGNEKLFF. The DNA of the CDR3 is TGTGCCAGCAGCGTAAATCCTCATACGACAGGGAACGAAAAACTGTTTTTT.

V is TRBV27 and J is TRBJ2-7, with 12 bases matching TRBD1. Trimming cost V 6 bases and J 0 bases; bases outside gene matches: 3. CDR3 size: 15 residues. Per the germline V gene, CDR1 is MNHEY and CDR2 is SMNVEV (reference sequence). The CDR3: CASRGQGAPSYEQYF. The CDR3 DNA reads TGTGCCAGCAGGGGACAGGGGGCGCCCTCCTACGAGCAGTACTTC.

The chain employs TRBV7-2 and TRBJ2-3; the D gene is possibly TRBD1 (6 bases). This CDR3 contains 17 residues. Trimming shortened V by 4 bases and J by 3 bases, and 20 bases separated the two germline ends. CDR1 and CDR2 from the germline V gene are SGHTA and FQGNSA. The CDR3 loop reads CASSSIHGTPRTDTQYF. CDR3 sequence (DNA): TGTGCCAGCAGCTCCATCCACGGGACACCCAGGACAGATACGCAGTATTTT.

The chain recombines TRBV27 with TRBJ2-7; 10 nucleotides line up with TRBD2. Germline lookup yields CDR1 MNHEY and CDR2 SMNVEV (reference sequence). The CDR3 is made up of 14 amino acids. V was pared by 8 bases and J by 1 base, with 5 bases of the junction left unmatched. CDR3 nucleotide sequence: TGTGCCAGCGACGGACTAGCGGCTTCCTACGAGCAGTACTTC. Amino acid sequence: CASDGLAASYEQYF.

This chain connects TRBV5-4 to TRBJ1-1, with D uncertain. CDR1 SGHNT and CDR2 YYREEE come from the germline V gene (reference sequence). V was trimmed by 4 bases and J by 5 bases, leaving 12 bases between them. CDR3 length equals 13 residues. Written as DNA, the CDR3 is TGTGCCAGCAGCGCCATCCAGATGACTGAAGCTTTCTTT. Residues: CASSAIQMTEAFF.

This clone has only one observation. The chain carries TRBV11-2 and TRBJ2-1; D might be TRBD1 (5 bases). Germline V CDR1 and CDR2: SGHAT, FQNNGV. Trimming stripped 7 bases from V and 0 bases from J, with 13 bases between. The CDR3 is 15 amino acids. The CDR3 DNA is TGTGCCAGCACCATAAGGGGTTCCTCCTACAATGAGCAGTTCTTC. Its translation is CASTIRGSSYNEQFF.

The chain is built from TRBV18 and TRBJ1-4; 7 bases line up with TRBD1. Trimming cost V 4 bases and J 8 bases; bases outside gene matches: 7. The CDR3 runs to 14 residues. CDR1 and CDR2 from the germline V gene are KGHSH and LQKENI. This CDR3 is CASSLDRPWEKLFF. The CDR3 nucleotides are TGTGCCAGCTCACTGGACAGGCCCTGGGAAAAACTGTTTTTT.

CDR3 loop: CASSYTGGIPGELFF. In DNA form, the CDR3 reads TGTGCCAGCAGTTATACAGGGGGCATTCCCGGGGAGCTGTTTTTT. The chain uses TRBV6-5 and TRBJ2-2, with 9 bases lining up with TRBD1. The CDR3 is made up of 15 amino acids. In germline, CDR1 is MNHEY, CDR2 SVGAGI. V shed 3 bases and J 6 bases; nucleotides not matched to a gene: 5.

J is TRBJ2-7 and V is TRBV28, with TRBD1 matching over 9 bases. CDR1 and CDR2 from the germline V gene are MDHEN and SYDVKM. The CDR3 covers 15 residues. V dropped 6 bases and J dropped 1; count of bases not matched to a gene: 7. CDR3 loop: CASRTTGTGSYEQYF. The CDR3 coding sequence is TGTGCCAGCAGGACAACCGGGACAGGGTCCTACGAGCAGTACTTC.

The chain employs TRBV7-2 and TRBJ2-5, with D unresolved. Germline CDR1 and CDR2: SGHTA and FQGNSA. V shed 1 base and J shed 5 bases, with 11 bases lying between them. CDR3 length: 14 residues. For the CDR3, the DNA is TGTGCCAGCAGCTTAGAGCCCCGTGCTGAGACCCAGTACTTC. Protein product: CASSLEPRAETQYF. The full variable domain, rest sourced from reference TRBV7-2 and TRBJ2-5, is GAGVSQSPSNKVTEKGKDVELRCDPISGHTALYWYRQSLGQGLEFLIYFQGNSAPDKSGLPSDRFSAERTGGSVSTLTIQRTQQEDSAVYLCASSLEPRAETQYFGPGTRLLVL.

The rearrangement joins TRBV5-5 to TRBJ1-3; D might be TRBD1 (6 bases). This CDR3 comprises 16 residues. CDR1 is SGHKS and CDR2 is YYEKEE in the germline V gene (reference sequence). With 4 bases removed from V and 2 bases from J, the gap between germline ends came to 16 bases. CDR3 protein: CASSRGGVITGNTIYF. The DNA of the CDR3 is TGTGCCAGCAGCAGAGGGGGGGTTATCACTGGAAACACCATATATTTT.

The rearrangement joins TRBV2 to TRBJ2-7; no definite D call. Germline V gene data show CDR1 as SNHLY and CDR2 as FYNNEI. Trimming left V 4 bases short and J 4 bases short, with 11 bases between. CDR3 length equals 13 residues. The CDR3 DNA reads TGTGCCAGCAGTGTGGTGACTGGATACGAGCAGTACTTC. As protein: CASSVVTGYEQYF.

A single count supports this clone. V gene TRBV9 combines with J gene TRBJ1-6, with 7 bases matching TRBD1. Germline values: CDR1 SGDLS, CDR2 YYNGEE. CDR3 size: 16 residues. V was pared by 3 bases and J by 8 bases, with 11 bases of the junction left unmatched. The CDR3: CASSEGETGFDSPLHF. For the CDR3, the DNA is TGTGCCAGCAGCGAGGGGGAGACAGGGTTCGATTCACCCCTCCACTTT.

This clone was seen a single time. This chain links TRBV10-3 with TRBJ1-1, with 9 bases aligning to TRBD1. J lost 3 bases, V lost 2 bases, and 13 bases had no gene match. The CDR3 runs 18 residues. In germline, CDR1 is ENHRY, CDR2 SYGVKD. As DNA, the CDR3 is TGTGCCATCAGTGAGCCGAGACAGGGGGAGTGGCGAGACACTGAAGCTTTCTTT. It yields the protein CAISEPRQGEWRDTEAFF.

The chain couples TRBV7-9 to TRBJ2-5, with 7 bases that match TRBD1. The CDR3 sequence is 16 residues long. The germline CDR1 and CDR2 sequences are SEHNR and FQNEAQ (reference sequence). V trimming: 9 bases; J trimming: 4 bases; junction bases outside the gene matches: 17. CDR3: CASNPLARGSLETQYF. In DNA form, the CDR3 reads TGTGCCAGTAACCCCTTGGCCAGGGGGAGCTTAGAGACCCAGTACTTC.

The rearrangement links TRBV3-1 (or the pseudogene TRBV3-2) to TRBJ2-3, with 7 bases fitting TRBD2. The germline gives CDR1 LGHDT, CDR2 YNNKEL (reference sequence). The CDR3 is made up of 14 amino acids. V dropped 1 base and J dropped 4; count of bases not matched to a gene: 2. CDR3 amino acids: CASSQVGGSDTQYF. CDR3 coding DNA: TGTGCCAGCAGCCAAGTCGGGGGGTCAGATACGCAGTATTTT.

This clone was detected a few times. The chain combines TRBV25-1 with TRBJ1-2, with 7 bases matching TRBD1. Trimming took 6 bases from V and 0 from J; bases not matched to a gene: 16. The germline CDR1 and CDR2 sequences are MGHDK and SYGVNS. CDR3 size: 18 residues. The CDR3 loop is CASSPAWTGSSTNYGYTF. The CDR3 DNA follows: TGTGCCAGCAGCCCCGCCTGGACAGGATCGTCGACTAACTATGGCTACACCTTC.

The chain combines TRBV3-1 (or the pseudogene TRBV3-2) with TRBJ1-1; 7 bases map to TRBD1. Germline lookup yields CDR1 LGHDT and CDR2 YNNKEL (reference sequence). V trimming: 0 bases; J trimming: 7 bases; junction bases outside the gene matches: 11. The CDR3 totals 16 residues. The CDR3 protein is CASSQDRSGGTFEAFF. The CDR3, as DNA: TGTGCCAGCAGCCAAGATCGGTCAGGGGGTACCTTTGAAGCTTTCTTT.